Below, 29 T cell receptor beta chains from the same sample are listed, as sequenced in a study of T cell responses to AZD1222 COVID-19 vaccine. TCRdb's copy holds only in-frame clones and misses some; the assay was immunoSEQ multiplex PCR. In the table there are some 100,000 clones, 88% of which are singletons. The material was peripheral blood, obtained 28 days after the second AZD1222 dose. The source of these receptors is an adult who received the AZD1222 COVID-19 vaccine.

The chain carries TRBV7-9 and TRBJ2-5, with D possibly matching TRBD1 (5 bases). Germline V gives CDR1 SEHNR, CDR2 FQNEAQ (reference sequence). Trimming took off 5 bases at V and 3 bases at J, with 16 bases between the two ends. The CDR3 runs 15 residues. The DNA of the CDR3 is TGTGCCAGCAGCCCACGTGGCCTAGGGGAAGAGACCCAGTACTTC. It encodes CASSPRGLGEETQYF. Looking up the rest from reference TRBV7-9 and TRBJ2-5 gives the full variable domain: DTGVSQNPRHKITKRGQNVTFRCDPISEHNRLYWYRQTLGQGPEFLTYFQNEAQLEKSRLLSDRFSAERPKGSFSTLEIQRTEQGDSAMYLCASSPRGLGEETQYFGPGTRLLVL.

The gene calls are TRBV28 and TRBJ1-1, with D hard to call. V was pared by 4 bases and J by 0 bases, with 6 bases between. The germline V gene has CDR1 MDHEN and CDR2 SYDVKM. This CDR3 has 13 amino acids. CDR3 bases: TGTGCCAGCAGTTCTGGGATGAACACTGAAGCTTTCTTT. Protein product: CASSSGMNTEAFF.

V usage is TRBV5-1 and J usage is TRBJ2-7; 11 bases are shared with TRBD1. V lost 3 bases to trimming and J lost 0 bases; unmatched junction nucleotides: 2. Germline CDR1 reads SGHRS; CDR2 reads YFSETQ. The CDR3 loop spans 15 amino acids. CDR3 sequence: CASSWTGGTSYEQYF. Written as DNA, the CDR3 is TGCGCCAGCAGCTGGACAGGGGGCACCTCCTACGAGCAGTACTTC.

The V gene is TRBV10-3, the J gene TRBJ1-2, with 11 positions matching TRBD1. The ends lost 7 bases at V and 3 bases at J; junction bases unmatched: 7. The germline CDR1 and CDR2 sequences are ENHRY and SYGVKD. The CDR3 consists of 15 residues. The CDR3 reads CAIKIGTGGDYGYTF. In DNA, the CDR3 is TGTGCCATCAAAATTGGGACAGGGGGTGACTATGGCTACACCTTC.

In nucleotides, the CDR3 is TGTGCCAGCAGCAAAAAGAAGATTCCGAACACCGGGGAGCTGTTTTTT. Translated, it gives CASSKKKIPNTGELFF. The chain has TRBV21-1 and TRBJ2-2. TRBV21-1 is designated a pseudogene. The CDR3 totals 16 residues.

CDR3 amino acids: CASSPIQENTEAFF. CDR3 sequence (DNA): TGTGCCAGCAGCCCAATACAGGAAAACACTGAAGCTTTCTTT. The V call is TRBV11-2, the J call TRBJ1-1; the D gene is possibly TRBD1 (5 bases). Germline V gene data show CDR1 as SGHAT and CDR2 as FQNNGV. V lost 5 bases to trimming and J lost 2 bases, with 12 bases between them. The CDR3 runs to 14 residues.

Written as DNA, the CDR3 is TGTGCCAGCAGCGGAGGACTAGCGGGTATTGGCTACGAGCAGTACTTC. Translated: CASSGGLAGIGYEQYF. The chain combines TRBV9 with TRBJ2-7, with TRBD2 matching over 11 bases. This CDR3 has 16 residues. Unmatched junction bases numbered 8, after V lost 3 bases and J lost 3 bases. The germline gives CDR1 SGDLS, CDR2 YYNGEE. Complete variable domain (other parts from reference TRBV9 and TRBJ2-7): DSGVTQTPKHLITATGQRVTLRCSPRSGDLSVYWYQQSLDQGLQFLIQYYNGEERAKGNILERFSAQQFPDLHSELNLSSLELGDSALYFCASSGGLAGIGYEQYFGPGTRLTVT.

CDR3 nucleotide sequence: TGTGCCAGCAGCGTAGCATTACTAGCGGGGGACAATGAGCAGTTCTTC. Amino acid sequence: CASSVALLAGDNEQFF. This chain links TRBV9 with TRBJ2-1, with 11 bases matching TRBD2. V trimming: 0 bases; J trimming: 5 bases; junction bases outside the gene matches: 4. CDR3 size: 16 residues. Germline CDR1 is SGDLS and CDR2 is YYNGEE.

This clone came up once. The chain is built from TRBV21-1 and TRBJ1-2. TRBV21-1 is a pseudogene locus. There are 15 residues in the CDR3. CDR3 coding DNA: TGTGCCAGCAGCACCCCCTCGGAGGGCAACTATGGCTACACCTTC. Translated, it gives CASSTPSEGNYGYTF.

The chain carries TRBV12-5 and TRBJ1-5; perhaps TRBD1 as D (6 bases). Trimming shortened V by 5 bases and J by 11 bases, and 19 bases separated the two germline ends. This CDR3 spans 14 amino acids. CDR1 and CDR2 (germline): LGHNT, FRNRAP. The CDR3 sequence is CASGHDRQPWAQHF. The DNA for the CDR3 is TGTGCTAGTGGTCACGACAGGCAGCCATGGGCCCAGCATTTT.

The rearrangement joins TRBV6-5 to TRBJ2-1; 7 bases line up with TRBD2. The length of the CDR3 is 13 residues. CDR1 and CDR2 (germline): MNHEY, SVGAGI. J gave up 4 bases and V 5 bases, and 2 bases lay outside the gene matches. The CDR3 DNA reads as TGTGCCAGCAGTAGGACTAGTTACAATGAGCAGTTCTTC. Translation: CASSRTSYNEQFF.

The chain links TRBV7-2 to TRBJ1-2, with 7 bases lining up with TRBD1. J gave up 7 bases and V 1 base, and 6 bases lay outside the gene matches. Germline V gene lookup returns CDR1 SGHTA and CDR2 FQGNSA. This CDR3 is built from 14 residues. CDR3 loop: CASSLDTGAGGYTF. The CDR3 DNA is TGTGCCAGCAGCTTAGACACAGGGGCGGGTGGCTACACCTTC. The complete variable domain, with remaining parts taken from reference TRBV7-2 and TRBJ1-2, reads GAGVSQSPSNKVTEKGKDVELRCDPISGHTALYWYRQSLGQGLEFLIYFQGNSAPDKSGLPSDRFSAERTGGSVSTLTIQRTQQEDSAVYLCASSLDTGAGGYTFGSGTRLTVV.

The chain employs TRBV19 and TRBJ1-1; D is ambiguous. CDR3 size: 14 residues. CDR1 is LNHDA, CDR2 SQIVND, per germline (reference sequence). Trimming cost V 7 bases and J 4 bases, with 16 bases left between them. The CDR3 DNA follows: TGTGCCAGTAAGGAAAGGGCCATGAGCACTGAAGCTTTCTTT. This gives the protein CASKERAMSTEAFF.

V is TRBV7-2 and J is TRBJ2-2, with TRBD1 as a possible D gene (5 bases). CDR1 and CDR2 from the germline V gene are SGHTA and FQGNSA. V was clipped by 1 base and J by 7 bases, with 7 bases between them. The CDR3 has 13 residues. CDR3 nucleotides: TGTGCCAGCAGCTTAGGCAGGGTCGGGGAGCTGTTTTTT. Protein sequence: CASSLGRVGELFF. Supplemented by reference TRBV7-2 and TRBJ2-2, the full variable domain reads GAGVSQSPSNKVTEKGKDVELRCDPISGHTALYWYRQSLGQGLEFLIYFQGNSAPDKSGLPSDRFSAERTGGSVSTLTIQRTQQEDSAVYLCASSLGRVGELFFGEGSRLTVL.

The chain uses TRBV9 and TRBJ1-1, with D perhaps TRBD1 (6 bases). The germline V and J ends were trimmed by 3 bases and 5 bases, with 17 bases remaining between them. The CDR3 is 15 amino acids. Per germline, CDR1 SGDLS and CDR2 YYNGEE. The CDR3 loop reads CASSGGAVGETEAFF. DNA of the CDR3: TGTGCCAGCAGCGGGGGGGCGGTAGGTGAGACTGAAGCTTTCTTT.

This chain links TRBV7-3 with TRBJ2-1, with TRBD2 matching 7 bases. The CDR3 runs to 14 residues. Unmatched junction bases numbered 4, after V lost 2 bases and J lost 6 bases. Germline loops: CDR1 SGHTA, CDR2 FQGTGA. The DNA of the CDR3 is TGTGCCAGCAGCTTAGGCGGGAGAAGCAATGAGCAGTTCTTC. This gives the protein CASSLGGRSNEQFF. Variable domain in full (rest from reference TRBV7-3 and TRBJ2-1): GAGVSQTPSNKVTEKGKYVELRCDPISGHTALYWYRQSLGQGPEFLIYFQGTGAADDSGLPNDRFFAVRPEGSVSTLKIQRTERGDSAVYLCASSLGGRSNEQFFGPGTRLTVL.

The chain links TRBV19 to TRBJ2-1; TRBD1 matches 7 bases. Germline CDR1 and CDR2: LNHDA and SQIVND (reference sequence). V was clipped by 5 bases and J by 8 bases; unmatched bases: 9. This CDR3 comprises 14 residues. The DNA for the CDR3 is TGTGCCAGTAGTCCTCGAGGGGGCCTCGATGAGCAGTTCTTC. Protein sequence: CASSPRGGLDEQFF.

The genes are TRBV5-4 and TRBJ1-1; 7 bases map to TRBD1. This CDR3 contains 14 residues. Germline loops: CDR1 SGHNT, CDR2 YYREEE (reference sequence). J lost 5 bases, V lost 6 bases, and 10 bases had no gene match. CDR3 region: CASNIGGGDTEAFF. In DNA form, the CDR3 reads TGTGCCAGCAACATTGGAGGGGGCGATACTGAAGCTTTCTTT.

The chain's CDR3 is CASSPRYLYNEQFF. DNA for the CDR3: TGTGCCAGCAGCCCCCGTTACCTATACAATGAGCAGTTCTTC. The chain employs TRBV7-2 and TRBJ2-1; D gene unclear. The CDR3 is 14 amino acids. Germline assignment: CDR1 SGHTA and CDR2 FQGNSA. Trimming pared 5 bases from V and 4 bases from J, leaving 12 bases between.

V usage is TRBV9 and J usage is TRBJ2-1; 9 bases align to TRBD2. Germline loops: CDR1 SGDLS, CDR2 YYNGEE. J lost 1 base, V lost 0 bases, and 5 bases had no gene match. The CDR3 consists of 17 residues. For the CDR3, the DNA is TGTGCCAGCAGCGTAGCGGCTAGCGGGGCGTCCTACAATGAGCAGTTCTTC. Its translation is CASSVAASGASYNEQFF.

The chain employs TRBV4-2 and TRBJ1-4; a weak D match, TRBD1 (6 bases). This CDR3 is 17 amino acids long. The V and J ends lost 4 bases and 0 bases respectively, with 15 bases between them. Germline loops: CDR1 LGHNA, CDR2 YNFKEQ. CDR3 DNA: TGTGCCAGCAGCCCGGGGGGCGGGGACGCAACTAATGAAAAACTGTTTTTT. This gives the protein CASSPGGGDATNEKLFF.

CDR3 in DNA: TGCGCCAGCAGCGGCGAAGCCGGGTTCAATGAAAAACTGTTTTTT. Its protein product is CASSGEAGFNEKLFF. V gene TRBV4-1 combines with J gene TRBJ1-4; the D is unclear. Germline V gene lookup returns CDR1 MGHRA and CDR2 YSYEKL. V was shortened by 5 bases and J by 5 bases, with 15 bases between the two germline ends. This CDR3 spans 15 amino acids.

V gene TRBV7-2 combines with J gene TRBJ2-7; either TRBD1 or TRBD2 may supply D (5 bases each). The ends were cut back, 0 bases at V and 4 bases at J, with 13 bases in the middle. Germline CDR1 SGHTA, CDR2 FQGNSA. This CDR3 contains 15 residues. Here the CDR3 reads CASSLAGETGYEQYF. For the CDR3, the DNA is TGTGCCAGCAGCTTAGCGGGGGAGACGGGTTACGAGCAGTACTTC.

This sequence joins TRBV6-5 and TRBJ2-1; no clear D. This CDR3 contains 15 residues. The V gene lost 0 bases and the J gene lost 4 bases, with 10 bases spanning the gap. CDR1 is MNHEY, CDR2 SVGAGI, per germline. CDR3 loop: CASSYSIHRYNEQFF. The CDR3 coding sequence is TGTGCCAGCAGTTACTCGATTCACCGATACAATGAGCAGTTCTTC.

This clone is a singleton in its sample. This chain's CDR3 is CASGPAGRAPQHF. CDR3 nucleotides: TGTGCCAGCGGGCCGGCAGGGAGGGCGCCCCAGCATTTT. This chain connects TRBV2 to TRBJ1-5; TRBD1 might be the D (5 bases). The germline V and J ends were trimmed by 8 bases and 9 bases, with 17 bases remaining between them. There are 13 residues in the CDR3. The V gene's germline CDR1 is SNHLY and CDR2 FYNNEI.

The chain combines TRBV6-2 or TRBV6-3 with TRBJ2-3; 7 nucleotides agree with TRBD1. This CDR3 has 18 amino acids. The germline CDR1 and CDR2 sequences are MNHEY and SVGEGT. J was trimmed by 1 base and V by 4 bases; bases with no gene match: 14. Here the CDR3 DNA reads TGTGCCAGCAGTTCCAATATTCACAGGGGTAAGGGCACAGATACGCAGTATTTT. This codes for CASSSNIHRGKGTDTQYF.

J is TRBJ2-1 and V is TRBV2, with TRBD2 matching 16 bases. V trimming: 2 bases; J trimming: 5 bases; junction bases outside the gene matches: 6. The V gene's germline CDR1 is SNHLY and CDR2 FYNNEI. This CDR3 spans 18 amino acids. The DNA for the CDR3 is TGTGCCAGCAGTGAATCCCGGGGACTAGCGGGGGGGCACAATGAGCAGTTCTTC. The encoded protein is CASSESRGLAGGHNEQFF.

The chain joins TRBV18 to TRBJ2-3; D not resolved. Trimming removed 0 bases from V and 1 base from J, with 2 bases in between. Germline-derived CDR1 and CDR2 are KGHSH and LQKENI. This CDR3 region has 13 residues. The CDR3 sequence: CASSPPGTDTQYF. The DNA for the CDR3 is TGTGCCAGCTCACCACCAGGCACAGATACGCAGTATTTT. The full variable domain, with the rest looked up from reference TRBV18 and TRBJ2-3, is NAGVMQNPRHLVRRRGQEARLRCSPMKGHSHVYWYRQLPEEGLKFMVYLQKENIIDESGMPKERFSAEFPKEGPSILRIQQVVRGDSAAYFCASSPPGTDTQYFGPGTRLTVL.

This clone was picked up one time. The V call is TRBV5-5, the J call TRBJ1-5, with 7 bases identical to TRBD1. Germline values: CDR1 SGHKS, CDR2 YYEKEE (reference sequence). J was trimmed by 12 bases and V by 4 bases; bases with no gene match: 10. CDR3 length: 13 residues. As DNA, the CDR3 is TGTGCCAGCAGCCCCCGCGAAGGACAGGACCAGCATTTT. Translating gives CASSPREGQDQHF. Supplemented by reference TRBV5-5 and TRBJ1-5, the full variable domain reads DAGVTQSPTHLIKTRGQQVTLRCSPISGHKSVSWYQQVLGQGPQFIFQYYEKEERGRGNFPDRFSARQFPNYSSELNVNALLLGDSALYLCASSPREGQDQHFGDGTRLSIL.